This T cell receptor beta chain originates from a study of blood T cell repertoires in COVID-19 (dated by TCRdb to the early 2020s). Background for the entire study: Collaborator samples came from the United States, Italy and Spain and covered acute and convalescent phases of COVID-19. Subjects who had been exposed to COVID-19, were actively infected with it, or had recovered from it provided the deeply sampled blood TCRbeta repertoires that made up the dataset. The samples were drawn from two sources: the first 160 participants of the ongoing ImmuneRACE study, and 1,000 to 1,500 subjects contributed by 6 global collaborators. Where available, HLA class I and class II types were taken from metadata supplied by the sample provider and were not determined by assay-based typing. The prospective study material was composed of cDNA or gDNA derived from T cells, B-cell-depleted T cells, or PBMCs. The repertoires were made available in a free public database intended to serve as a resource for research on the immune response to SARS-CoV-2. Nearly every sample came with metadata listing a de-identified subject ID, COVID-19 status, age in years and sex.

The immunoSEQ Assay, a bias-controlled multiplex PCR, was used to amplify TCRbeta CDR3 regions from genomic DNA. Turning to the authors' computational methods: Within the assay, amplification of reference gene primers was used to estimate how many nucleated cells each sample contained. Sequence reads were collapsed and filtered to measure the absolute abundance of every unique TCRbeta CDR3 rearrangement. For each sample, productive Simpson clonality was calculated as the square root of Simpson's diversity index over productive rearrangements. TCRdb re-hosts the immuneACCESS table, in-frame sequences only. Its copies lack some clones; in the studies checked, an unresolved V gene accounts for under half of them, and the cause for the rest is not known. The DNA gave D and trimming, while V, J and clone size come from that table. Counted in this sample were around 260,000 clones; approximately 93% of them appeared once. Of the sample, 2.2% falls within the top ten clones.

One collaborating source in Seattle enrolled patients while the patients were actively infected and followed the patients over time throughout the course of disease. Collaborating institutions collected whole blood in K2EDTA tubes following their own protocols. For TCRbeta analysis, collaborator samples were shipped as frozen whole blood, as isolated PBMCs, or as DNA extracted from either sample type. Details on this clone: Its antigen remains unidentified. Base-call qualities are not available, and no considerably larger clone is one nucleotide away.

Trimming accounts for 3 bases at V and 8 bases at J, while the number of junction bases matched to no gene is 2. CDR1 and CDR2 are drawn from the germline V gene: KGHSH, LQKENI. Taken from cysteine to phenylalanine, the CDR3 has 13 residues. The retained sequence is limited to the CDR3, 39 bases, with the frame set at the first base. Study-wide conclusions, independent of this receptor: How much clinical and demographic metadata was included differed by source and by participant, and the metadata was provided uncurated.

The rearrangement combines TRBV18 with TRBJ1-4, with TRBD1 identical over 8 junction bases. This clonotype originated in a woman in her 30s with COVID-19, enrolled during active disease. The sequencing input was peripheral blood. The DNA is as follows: TGTGCCAGCTCACCCTCAGGGGGCGAAAAACTGTTTTTT. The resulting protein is CASSPSGGEKLFF.